The clone carrying this T cell receptor beta chain was seen a few times. These data come from a study of blood T cell repertoires in COVID-19. At the level of the study: PBMCs, B-cell-depleted T cells, or T cells provided the cDNA or gDNA that made up the material.

In the original workflow: Amplification with reference gene primers provided the estimates of nucleated cell counts. Produced via immunoSEQ multiplex PCR; TCRdb's table is partial and in-frame only. The DNA was the basis for D and trimming; V, J and clone size are from that table. This table holds about 89,000 clones, around three quarters found once. This CDR3 has 11 amino acids. CDR1 is SGHDT, CDR2 YYEEEE, per germline. Trimming shortened V by 4 bases and J by 8 bases, and 6 bases separated the two germline ends. The chain carries TRBV5-6 and TRBJ2-2; D remains unclear. Material: peripheral blood. The TCR comes from a human donor in a cohort sampled during active COVID-19. The CDR3 spells CASSLLGELFF. The CDR3 DNA reads TGTGCCAGCAGCCTTTTGGGGGAGCTGTTTTTT.